This T cell receptor beta chain was recovered during a study of identical twins. V shed 5 bases and J 1 base; nucleotides not matched to a gene: 3. CDR1 is KGHSH and CDR2 is LQKENI in the germline V gene. This CDR3 is built from 14 residues. Template switching created a universal primer site, and the cDNA included unique molecular identifiers. TCRdb recomputed calls from the 5' RACE reads with MiXCR, one row per CDR3 protein. The sample yields over 250,000 distinct CDR3 sequences, roughly 8.6% seen once. The same data also contributed to another study, on yellow fever vaccine responses in identical twins.

The sequencing sample was made of CD8+ T cells sorted from blood. The chain uses TRBV18 and TRBJ1-1, with TRBD1 identical over 8 bases. The TCR originated in a woman aged 18-29 years in good health. Here the CDR3 reads CASSSGQENTEAFF. CDR3 coding DNA: TGTGCCAGCTCATCGGGACAGGAGAACACTGAAGCTTTCTTT.